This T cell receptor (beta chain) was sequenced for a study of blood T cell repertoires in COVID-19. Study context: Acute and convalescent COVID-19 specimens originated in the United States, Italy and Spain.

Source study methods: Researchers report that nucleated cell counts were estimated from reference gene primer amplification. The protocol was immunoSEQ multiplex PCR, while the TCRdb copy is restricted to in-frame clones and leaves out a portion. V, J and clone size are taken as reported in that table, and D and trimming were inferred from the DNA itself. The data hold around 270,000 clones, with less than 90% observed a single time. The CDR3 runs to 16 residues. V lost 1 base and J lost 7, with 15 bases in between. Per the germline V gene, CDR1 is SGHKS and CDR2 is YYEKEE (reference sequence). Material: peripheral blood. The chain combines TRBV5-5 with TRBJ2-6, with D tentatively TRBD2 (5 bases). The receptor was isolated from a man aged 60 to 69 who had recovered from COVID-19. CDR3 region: CASSLPFEGRANVLTF. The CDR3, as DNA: TGTGCCAGCAGCTTGCCTTTCGAGGGAAGAGCCAACGTCCTGACTTTC.